The subject of this entry is one T cell receptor (beta chain). Trimming at V came to 4 bases and at J to 0 bases, leaving 4 bases not matched to a gene. This CDR3 comprises 15 residues. Germline V gene data show CDR1 as KGHSH and CDR2 as LQKENI. This entry is derived from a study of blood T cell repertoires in COVID-19. In the study overall: Donors in the United States, Italy and Spain gave samples during acute or convalescent COVID-19.

Data came from immunoSEQ multiplex PCR; TCRdb stores just in-frame clones and leaves some out. Among 150,000 to 200,000 clones, 80% were seen once, and the ten largest hold roughly 3.5%. Researchers sorted participants into cohorts using their self-reported clinical history. Symptom resolution, clearance, or two negative PCRs marked donors in Cohort 3 as recovered. This sequence was found in an older woman who had recovered from COVID-19. The sample taken for sequencing was PBMCs or T cells enriched from blood (not recorded which). V and J are TRBV18 and TRBJ1-1, with 8 nucleotides matching TRBD1. CDR3 loop: CASSLRTGLNTEAFF. The CDR3 coding sequence is TGTGCCAGCTCACTTAGGACAGGGCTGAACACTGAAGCTTTCTTT. Full variable domain (outside the CDR3, taken from reference TRBV18 and TRBJ1-1): NAGVMQNPRHLVRRRGQEARLRCSPMKGHSHVYWYRQLPEEGLKFMVYLQKENIIDESGMPKERFSAEFPKEGPSILRIQQVVRGDSAAYFCASSLRTGLNTEAFFGQGTRLTVV.